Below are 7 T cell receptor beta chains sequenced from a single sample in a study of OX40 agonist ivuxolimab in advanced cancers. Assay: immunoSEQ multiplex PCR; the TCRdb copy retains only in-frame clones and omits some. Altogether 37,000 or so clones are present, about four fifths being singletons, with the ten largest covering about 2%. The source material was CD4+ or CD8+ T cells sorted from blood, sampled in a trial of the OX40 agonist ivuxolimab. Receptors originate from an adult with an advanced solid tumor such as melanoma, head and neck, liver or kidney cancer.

The CDR3 loop is CSARRSEPQHF. In nucleotides, the CDR3 is TGCAGTGCTAGGAGGAGTGAGCCCCAGCATTTT. The chain couples TRBV20-1 to TRBJ1-5, with unresolved D. The V end lost 3 bases, the J end lost 8 bases, and 8 bases lay between the germline ends. CDR1 and CDR2 (germline): DFQATT, SNEGSKA (reference sequence). This CDR3 contains 11 residues.

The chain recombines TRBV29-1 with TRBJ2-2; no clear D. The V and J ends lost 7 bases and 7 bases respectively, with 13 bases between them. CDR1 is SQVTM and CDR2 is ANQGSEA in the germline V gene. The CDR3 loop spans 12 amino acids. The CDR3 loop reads CSAQVGGGELFF. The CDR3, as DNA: TGCAGCGCCCAGGTCGGCGGCGGGGAGCTGTTTTTT.

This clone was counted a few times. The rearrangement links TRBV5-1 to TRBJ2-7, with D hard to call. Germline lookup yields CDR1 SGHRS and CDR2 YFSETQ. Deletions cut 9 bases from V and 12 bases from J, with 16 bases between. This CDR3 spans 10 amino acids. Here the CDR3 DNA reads TGCGCCAAAGACCGTGTGTACAGGTACTTC. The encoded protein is CAKDRVYRYF.

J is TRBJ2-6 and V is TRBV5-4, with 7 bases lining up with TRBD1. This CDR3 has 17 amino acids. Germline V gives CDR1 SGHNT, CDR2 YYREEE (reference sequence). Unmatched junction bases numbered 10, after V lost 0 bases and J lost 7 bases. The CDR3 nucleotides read TGTGCCAGCAGCTTGGGGCAGGGGGTATTCGGTGCCAACGTCCTGACTTTC. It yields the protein CASSLGQGVFGANVLTF. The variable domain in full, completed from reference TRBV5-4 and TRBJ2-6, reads ETGVTQSPTHLIKTRGQQVTLRCSSQSGHNTVSWYQQALGQGPQFIFQYYREEENGRGNFPPRFSGLQFPNYSSELNVNALELDDSALYLCASSLGQGVFGANVLTFGAGSRLTVL.

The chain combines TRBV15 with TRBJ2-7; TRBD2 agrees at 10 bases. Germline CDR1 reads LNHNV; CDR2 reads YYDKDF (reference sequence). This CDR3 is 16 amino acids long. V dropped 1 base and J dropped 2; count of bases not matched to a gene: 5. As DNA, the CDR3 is TGTGCCACCAGCAGAGGGGGTAGCGGGGGGACCTACGAGCAGTACTTC. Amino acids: CATSRGGSGGTYEQYF. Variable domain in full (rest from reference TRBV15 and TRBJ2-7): DAMVIQNPRYQVTQFGKPVTLSCSQTLNHNVMYWYQQKSSQAPKLLFHYYDKDFNNEADTPDNFQSRRPNTSFCFLDIRSPGLGDTAMYLCATSRGGSGGTYEQYFGPGTRLTVT.

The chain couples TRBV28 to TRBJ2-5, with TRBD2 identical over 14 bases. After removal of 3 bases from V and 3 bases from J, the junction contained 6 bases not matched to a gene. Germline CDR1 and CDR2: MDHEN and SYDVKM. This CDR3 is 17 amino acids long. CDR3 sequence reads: CASSFGTSGSGEETQYF. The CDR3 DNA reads TGTGCCAGCAGTTTCGGGACTAGCGGGAGCGGGGAAGAGACCCAGTACTTC.

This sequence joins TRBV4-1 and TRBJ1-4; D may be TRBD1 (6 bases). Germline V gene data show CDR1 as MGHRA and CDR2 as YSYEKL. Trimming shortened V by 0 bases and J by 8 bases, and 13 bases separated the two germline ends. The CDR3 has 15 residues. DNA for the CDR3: TGCGCCAGCAGCCAAGAGGGGGCGGCGGGCGAAAAACTGTTTTTT. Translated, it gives CASSQEGAAGEKLFF.